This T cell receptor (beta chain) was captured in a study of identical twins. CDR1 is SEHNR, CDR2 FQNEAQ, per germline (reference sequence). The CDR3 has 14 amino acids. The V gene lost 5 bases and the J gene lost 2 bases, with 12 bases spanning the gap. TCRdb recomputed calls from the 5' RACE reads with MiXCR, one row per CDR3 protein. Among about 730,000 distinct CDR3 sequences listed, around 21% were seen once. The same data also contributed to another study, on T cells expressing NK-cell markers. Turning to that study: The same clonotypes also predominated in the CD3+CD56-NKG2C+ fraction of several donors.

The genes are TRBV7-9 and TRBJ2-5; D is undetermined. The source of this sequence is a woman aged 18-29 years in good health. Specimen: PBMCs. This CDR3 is CASSTRHQQETQYF. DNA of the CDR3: TGTGCCAGCAGCACCCGACACCAACAAGAGACCCAGTACTTC.